This TCR beta chain was documented in a study of T-cell reconstitution after alpha-beta-depleted transplantation in children. For TCRbeta, the library was prepared with unique molecular identifiers. Using its own MiXCR run on the PCR reads, TCRdb lists one record per CDR3 protein. The table includes approximately 800,000 distinct CDR3 sequences, under 20% detected once. V was shortened by 2 bases and J by 6 bases, with 14 bases between the two germline ends. The CDR3 sequence is 15 residues long. Germline V gives CDR1 MGHRA, CDR2 YSYEKL. The clonotype originates from a male patient between 10 and 17 years old who had a stem cell transplant for acute lymphoblastic leukemia, so the T cells may come from the graft donor. The chain combines TRBV4-1 with TRBJ1-3; D is perhaps TRBD1 (5 bases). The sample here was PBMCs, mostly from graft donor cells, taken 360 days after TCRalphabeta/CD19-depleted stem cell transplant. CDR3 sequence reads: CASSQRGRKENTIYF. CDR3 coding DNA: TGCGCCAGCAGCCAAAGGGGAAGGAAGGAAAACACCATATATTTT.